This T cell receptor (beta chain) was captured by sequencing in a study of shared clonotypes between healthy human individuals. Study-wide results and limits: Only blood was sampled; tissue repertoires likely differ.

The assay was immunoSEQ multiplex PCR, and TCRdb's table has in-frame clones only and misses some. This sample has hundreds of thousands of clones; almost 97% occur once, and the top ten carry around 0.058%. Germline CDR1 reads MNHNS; CDR2 reads SASEGT. The V and J ends lost 4 bases and 0 bases respectively, with 9 bases between them. The CDR3 runs to 14 residues. This clone was seen a single time. Its specificity is unknown. The rearrangement links TRBV6-1 to TRBJ1-1; no clear D gene. The TCR comes from a woman under 40 in good health. The sequenced sample consisted of naive CD4+ T cells sorted from blood. The subset here: CD45RA+ positively selected. The CDR3 nucleotides are TGTGCCAGCAGTGTCCTTGGGTTGAACACTGAAGCTTTCTTT. This translates into CASSVLGLNTEAFF.